The rows below give T cell receptor beta chains drawn from one sample of a study of shared clonotypes between healthy human individuals. TCRdb keeps only in-frame clones here, not all; method: immunoSEQ multiplex PCR. The table includes 450,000 to 500,000 clones, 81% detected once. The sample comprised PBMCs. These receptors were obtained from a woman aged 40 to 50 in good health. Some clones in this sample may be carry-over from other donors' samples. Each CDR3 is given with its conserved first and last residue. The order of the fields is D gene, J gene, clone size, V gene, CDR3 protein, CDR3 DNA. The D gene is left open where the match is weak. Rows may omit the clone size; those that give it use once, few, many or a size class.

TRBD1 | TRBJ2-1 | - | TRBV25-1 | CASSELKGGYTAGQFF | TGTGCCAGCAGTGAATTGAAAGGGGGCTACACCGCGGGGCAGTTCTTC
- | TRBJ2-4 | - | TRBV5-1 | CASSLGVGAKNIQYF | TGCGCCAGCAGCTTAGGGGTGGGAGCCAAAAACATTCAGTACTTC
TRBD2 | TRBJ2-5 | once | TRBV5-4 | CASSPGLAGPQETQYF | TGTGCCAGCAGCCCGGGACTAGCGGGACCGCAAGAGACCCAGTACTTC
- | TRBJ2-3 | - | TRBV10-3 | CAISIATGSTDTQYF | TGTGCCATCAGTATAGCCACGGGGAGCACAGATACGCAGTATTTT
- | TRBJ2-1 | many | TRBV7-3 | CASSLTFAGEQFF | TGTGCCAGCAGCTTAACGTTTGCGGGTGAGCAGTTCTTC
TRBD2 | TRBJ2-1 | - | TRBV18 | CASSPVLAGGYNEQFF | TGTGCCAGCTCACCGGTCCTAGCGGGGGGATACAATGAGCAGTTCTTC
- | TRBJ2-2 | - | TRBV4-3 | CASSQDGAFAGELFF | TGCGCCAGCAGCCAAGATGGAGCGTTCGCCGGGGAGCTGTTTTTT
- | TRBJ2-7 | - | TRBV19 | CASSNKDRDRTYEQYF | TGTGCCAGTAGCAATAAGGACCGGGACCGCACCTACGAGCAGTACTTC
TRBD2 | TRBJ2-1 | - | TRBV5-1 | CASSYGTSGYNEQFF | TGCGCCAGCAGCTACGGGACTAGCGGATACAATGAGCAGTTCTTC
TRBD2 | TRBJ2-2 | - | TRBV14 | CASSQAKKGLVHTGELFF | TGTGCCAGCAGCCAGGCCAAAAAGGGACTAGTGCACACCGGGGAGCTGTTTTTT
TRBD1 | TRBJ2-7 | - | TRBV5-1 | CASSIGQGYYEQYF | TGCGCCAGCAGCATCGGACAGGGCTACTACGAGCAGTACTTC
- | TRBJ2-7 | - | TRBV7-6 | CASSSRPADEQYF | TGTGCCAGCAGCTCCCGACCGGCCGACGAGCAGTACTTC
- | TRBJ1-5 | - | TRBV19 | CASSIQLNSNQPQHF | TGTGCCAGTAGTATACAGCTAAATAGCAATCAGCCCCAGCATTTT
- | TRBJ1-2 | once | TRBV10-3 | CATTANYGYTF | TGTGCCACCACAGCTAACTATGGCTACACCTTC
- | TRBJ2-2 | few | TRBV11-2 | CASSFARTDTGELFF | TGTGCCAGCAGCTTCGCCCGGACAGACACCGGGGAGCTGTTTTTT
TRBD2 | TRBJ2-5 | once | TRBV7-9 | CASSPSGGTQYF | TGTGCCAGCAGCCCTAGCGGAGGGACCCAGTACTTC
- | TRBJ1-1 | few | TRBV4-3 | CASSRWMANTEAFF | TGCGCCAGCAGCCGGTGGATGGCGAACACTGAAGCTTTCTTT
- | TRBJ1-5 | - | TRBV10-3 | CAIATFSNQPQHF | TGTGCCATCGCGACGTTTAGCAATCAGCCCCAGCATTTT
TRBD1 | TRBJ2-3 | - | TRBV2 | CASSAHVRGSDTQYF | TGTGCCAGCAGTGCCCATGTCAGGGGGTCAGATACGCAGTATTTT
- | TRBJ1-2 | - | TRBV28 | CASSPNRAEEKNYGYTF | TGTGCCAGCAGTCCAAACAGGGCTGAAGAGAAAAACTATGGCTACACCTTC
TRBD1 | TRBJ1-1 | - | TRBV29-1 | CSAETGSVAFF | TGCAGCGCCGAGACAGGGAGTGTCGCTTTCTTT
- | TRBJ1-5 | many | TRBV6-6 | CASSYSRVWPQHF | TGTGCCAGCAGTTACTCTCGGGTTTGGCCCCAGCATTTT
- | TRBJ1-1 | many | TRBV7-9 | CASSLRRALGAEAFF | TGTGCCAGCAGCTTACGGAGGGCCCTGGGGGCTGAAGCTTTCTTT
- | TRBJ1-1 | - | TRBV2 | CASSASMNTEAFF | TGTGCCAGCAGTGCGTCGATGAACACTGAAGCTTTCTTT
- | TRBJ2-5 | - | TRBV29-1 | CSVVVNQETQYF | TGCAGCGTTGTAGTCAACCAAGAGACCCAGTACTTC
TRBD2 | TRBJ2-5 | - | TRBV7-6 | CASSLANGGSGTQYF | TGTGCCAGCAGCTTAGCCAACGGGGGGAGTGGGACCCAGTACTTC
- | TRBJ2-3 | - | TRBV10-3 | CAISRQKSTDTQYF | TGTGCCATCAGCCGACAGAAAAGCACAGATACGCAGTATTTT
TRBD1 | TRBJ1-4 | - | TRBV6-5 | CASSLSGQGTEKLFF | TGTGCCAGCAGCCTTTCGGGACAGGGGACTGAAAAACTGTTTTTT
- | TRBJ2-1 | once | TRBV4-2 | CASSQGYGGTQGLSYNEQFF | TGTGCCAGCAGCCAAGGCTACGGAGGGACTCAGGGGCTTTCCTACAATGAGCAGTTCTTC
- | TRBJ1-4 | - | TRBV11-2 | CASSLSGGPNEKLFF | TGTGCCAGCAGCTTATCAGGCGGACCTAATGAAAAACTGTTTTTT
- | TRBJ1-2 | - | TRBV28 | CASSIQGGYYGYTF | TGTGCCAGCAGTATTCAGGGAGGTTATTATGGCTACACCTTC
- | TRBJ1-1 | - | TRBV30 | CAWIGGTEAFF | TGTGCCTGGATAGGTGGGACTGAAGCTTTCTTT
TRBD1 | TRBJ1-1 | once | TRBV28 | CASRETGPTLEAFF | TGTGCCAGCAGAGAGACAGGGCCTACGTTAGAGGCTTTCTTT
- | TRBJ1-1 | - | TRBV28 | CASRPTGNGNTEAFF | TGTGCCAGCAGACCAACAGGGAATGGGAACACTGAAGCTTTCTTT
- | TRBJ2-7 | few | TRBV21-1 | CASSKVGPAGNEQYF | TGTGCCAGCAGCAAAGTAGGTCCAGCGGGAAACGAGCAGTACTTC
TRBD1 | TRBJ2-7 | once | TRBV29-1 | CSVAPGQGYEQYF | TGCAGCGTTGCCCCGGGACAGGGCTACGAGCAGTACTTC
- | TRBJ2-1 | - | TRBV28 | CASSLIADGEQFF | TGTGCCAGCAGTTTAATAGCGGACGGTGAGCAGTTCTTC
- | TRBJ2-7 | - | TRBV10-3 | CAIQRRLVESSYEQYF | TGTGCCATCCAGCGTCGCTTAGTGGAGAGCTCCTACGAGCAGTACTTC
- | TRBJ2-4 | - | TRBV7-2 | CASRSTDKNIQYF | TGTGCCAGCCGATCCACGGACAAGAACATCCAGTACTTC
- | TRBJ2-7 | once | TRBV6-6 | CASSYVQNEQYF | TGTGCCAGCAGTTACGTACAGAACGAGCAGTACTTC
TRBD2 | TRBJ2-7 | - | TRBV29-1 | CSVEDFGTSGNEQYF | TGCAGCGTTGAAGACTTCGGGACTAGCGGGAACGAGCAGTACTTC
- | TRBJ1-4 | - | TRBV14 | CASSQDSGGGEKLFF | TGTGCCAGCAGCCAAGATTCGGGGGGAGGTGAAAAACTGTTTTTT
TRBD2 | TRBJ2-1 | - | TRBV16 | CASSPTSGVYNEQFF | TGTGCCAGCAGCCCCACTAGCGGGGTATACAATGAGCAGTTCTTC
- | TRBJ2-5 | once | TRBV10-3 | CAISESTQAGWQETQYF | TGTGCCATCAGTGAGTCGACTCAGGCAGGGTGGCAAGAGACCCAGTACTTC
TRBD2 | TRBJ2-3 | - | TRBV5-4 | CASSLGLAGGKDTQYF | TGTGCCAGCAGCTTAGGACTAGCGGGAGGTAAAGATACGCAGTATTTT
- | TRBJ2-2 | - | TRBV9 | CASSVEPGFGELFF | TGTGCCAGCAGCGTAGAGCCAGGATTCGGGGAGCTGTTTTTT
- | TRBJ2-7 | - | TRBV30 | CACTGGFSYEQYF | TGTGCCTGTACCGGGGGATTCTCCTACGAGCAGTACTTC
- | TRBJ2-7 | many | TRBV6-6 | CASRRTDYEQYF | TGTGCCAGCAGGAGGACAGATTACGAGCAGTACTTC
TRBD1 | TRBJ2-4 | - | TRBV28 | CASSFPGTGNNIQYF | TGTGCCAGCAGTTTCCCAGGGACAGGGAATAACATTCAGTACTTC
- | TRBJ2-1 | - | TRBV7-9 | CASSLVGSAPEQFF | TGTGCCAGCAGCTTAGTCGGGAGTGCCCCGGAGCAGTTCTTC
- | TRBJ2-7 | - | TRBV19 | CASRQRNYEQYF | TGTGCCAGTAGGCAACGCAACTACGAGCAGTACTTC
- | TRBJ1-1 | few | TRBV6-1 | CASRNRDTEAFF | TGTGCCAGCAGAAACAGGGACACTGAAGCTTTCTTT
- | TRBJ2-3 | - | TRBV9 | CASSPGGYTDTQYF | TGTGCCAGCAGCCCGGGGGGCTACACAGATACGCAGTATTTT
- | TRBJ1-1 | many | TRBV19 | CASRLQGSNTEAFF | TGTGCCAGTAGGTTGCAGGGGTCGAACACTGAAGCTTTCTTT
TRBD2 | TRBJ2-2 | once | TRBV11-2 | CASSWRGGQTGELFF | TGTGCCAGCAGCTGGAGGGGAGGGCAGACCGGGGAGCTGTTTTTT